This T cell receptor (beta chain) comes out of a study of cytomegalovirus exposure and HLA in healthy donors. Overall study findings and caveats: Follow-up analysis seemed to connect common viral pathogens with several of the most significant clusters identified. Clonal expansion, a later analysis showed, was greater in HLA-associated TCR beta chains than in equally common others.

The PCR contained 60 Vbeta and 13 Jbeta primers. Only in-frame clones appear in the TCRdb table, and some are missing; sequencing was by immunoSEQ multiplex PCR. This sample carries around 100,000 clones, 70% to 80% of them seen once, and the ten largest clones take 3% to 3.5%. A note on this clone: The antigen is not known.

Trimming took 7 bases from V and 4 from J, leaving 15 bases between them. In germline, CDR1 is LNHDA, CDR2 SQIVND (reference sequence). CDR3 length: 14 amino acids. The specimen sequenced was PBMCs. This sequence originates from a woman aged 35 to 49 in good health and CMV-seronegative. The rearrangement joins TRBV19 to TRBJ2-3; D may be TRBD2 (6 bases). Written as DNA, the CDR3 is TGTGCCAGTACCCCGGGACTCGGGGCAGATACGCAGTATTTT. Translating gives CASTPGLGADTQYF.